Listed here are 6 T cell receptor beta chains from one sample, sequenced in a study of CD8 T cells in Susac syndrome. RNA amounts of about 0.5 to 1 ug underwent reverse transcription with random hexamers. TCRdb used MiXCR to reprocess the immunoSEQ multiplex PCR reads, holding one entry per CDR3 protein. Of some 99,000 distinct CDR3 sequences in the sample, 90% to 98% were seen once. The sequenced sample was CD4+ T cells from PBMCs. All receptors derive from a human donor in good health.

This clonotype was seen once. The chain is built from TRBV6-2 or TRBV6-3 and TRBJ2-7, with D maybe TRBD1 (6 bases). The CDR3 extends over 16 amino acids. V lost 2 bases to trimming and J lost 4 bases, with 18 bases between them. Looked up from germline, CDR1 is MNHEY and CDR2 is SVGEGT. The CDR3 spells CASSYTGQLWTYEQYF. As DNA, the CDR3 is TGTGCCAGCAGTTACACTGGACAGCTATGGACTTACGAGCAGTACTTC.

CDR3 residues: CASSLEGVYEQYF. CDR3 nucleotide sequence: TGCGCCAGCAGCTTGGAGGGTGTCTACGAGCAGTACTTC. The chain uses TRBV5-1 and TRBJ2-7; D gene uncertain. V shed 0 bases and J shed 3 bases, with 7 bases lying between them. The CDR3 sequence is 13 residues long. In germline, CDR1 is SGHRS, CDR2 YFSETQ.

The V gene is TRBV20-1, the J gene TRBJ2-5; D unresolved. Germline V gene data show CDR1 as DFQATT and CDR2 as SNEGSKA (reference sequence). CDR3 length: 12 residues. The germline V and J ends were trimmed by 1 base and 1 base, with 4 bases remaining between them. CDR3 nucleotides: TGCAGTGCTAGAGGTTTCCAAGAGACCCAGTACTTC. Translated: CSARGFQETQYF.

This clonotype was seen only once. The V call is TRBV6-2 or TRBV6-3, the J call TRBJ2-7; TRBD1 is a possible D gene (5 bases). Germline-derived CDR1 and CDR2 are MNHEY and SVGEGT. V gave up 8 bases and J gave up 3 bases, with 23 bases separating them. The CDR3 totals 16 residues. The CDR3 spells CASGDIYSHRFYEQYF. The CDR3 DNA reads as TGTGCCAGCGGCGACATTTACTCTCACAGGTTCTACGAGCAGTACTTC.

The chain joins TRBV5-4 to TRBJ2-1, with 14 positions matching TRBD2. Per the germline V gene, CDR1 is SGHNT and CDR2 is YYREEE (reference sequence). This CDR3 is built from 17 residues. The ends lost 4 bases at V and 4 bases at J; junction bases unmatched: 7. The CDR3 bases are TGTGCCAGCAGCGGACTTCGGACTAGCGGGAGGTACAATGAGCAGTTCTTC. This codes for CASSGLRTSGRYNEQFF.

V usage is TRBV7-2 and J usage is TRBJ2-1; the D is unclear. The germline V and J ends were trimmed by 1 base and 6 bases, with 10 bases remaining between them. This CDR3 has 14 amino acids. Germline loops: CDR1 SGHTA, CDR2 FQGNSA. The CDR3 here is CASSLDNPPNEQFF. The DNA for the CDR3 is TGTGCCAGCAGCTTAGATAACCCCCCCAATGAGCAGTTCTTC.